This T cell receptor (beta chain) originates from a study of prognosis after radiotherapy for stage I lung cancer. Study-wide findings and caveats: It was in patients who developed distant metastases that Shannon entropy after stereotactic body radiation therapy was lower.

A volume of approximately 6.5 milliliters of peripheral blood was collected by draw at each of two time points. Note on this clonotype: Antigen specificity is unknown.

Template was genomic DNA; TCR beta CDR3 amplified in two multiplex PCR rounds. The use of primers specific to each TRBV and TRBJ gene characterized first-round PCR. From the multiplex PCR reads, TCRdb called clonotypes with MiXCR, one entry per CDR3 protein. The sample carries 45,000 to 70,000 distinct CDR3 sequences, 26% recorded once. V was shortened by 10 bases and J by 3 bases, with 19 bases between the two germline ends. Germline V CDR1 and CDR2: MNHGY, SAAAGT. The CDR3 is 14 residues long. The chain links TRBV6-8 to TRBJ2-7; D is unclear. The receptor comes from a donor of 50 years or more with non-small cell lung cancer. Sample: PBMCs, taken before or after stereotactic body radiation therapy (not recorded which). CDR3 sequence (DNA): TGTGCCACCGCATCGGGCGTCGGCATCTACGAGCAGTACTTC. Protein sequence: CATASGVGIYEQYF.